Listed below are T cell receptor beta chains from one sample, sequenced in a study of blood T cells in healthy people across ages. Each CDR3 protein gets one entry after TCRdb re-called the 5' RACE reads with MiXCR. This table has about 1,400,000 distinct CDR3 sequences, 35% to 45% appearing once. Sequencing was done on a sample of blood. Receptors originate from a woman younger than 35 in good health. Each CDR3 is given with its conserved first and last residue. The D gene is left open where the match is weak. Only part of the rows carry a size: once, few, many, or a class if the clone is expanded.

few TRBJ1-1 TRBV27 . TGTGCCAGCAGTTTAGGGCCAGCGCAGGAAGCTTTCTTT CASSLGPAQEAFF
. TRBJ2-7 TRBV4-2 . TGTGCCAGCAGCCAAGATGGGGGGGCGAGCTCCTACGAGCAGTACTTC CASSQDGGASSYEQYF
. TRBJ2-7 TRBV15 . TGTGCCACCAGCAAGGTCGGCGTGAGGGTTTCCTACGAGCAGTACTTC CATSKVGVRVSYEQYF
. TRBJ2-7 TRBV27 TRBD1 TGTGCCAGCAGTTTAGAACCGCCAGGGGGCTACGAGCAGTACTTC CASSLEPPGGYEQYF
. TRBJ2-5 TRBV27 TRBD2 TGTGCCAGCAGACGAGCGGGAGTCTTGGATGAGCAGTACTTC CASRRAGVLDEQYF
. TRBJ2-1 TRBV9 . TGTGCCAGCAGCGTACAGGGCAATGAGCAGTTCTTC CASSVQGNEQFF
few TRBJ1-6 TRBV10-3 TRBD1 TGTGCCATCAGTGGACAGGGAGAGAGTTCACCCCTCCACTTT CAISGQGESSPLHF
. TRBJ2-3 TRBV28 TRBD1 TGTGCCAGCAGTAGGACAGGGCTCGGTATCGATACGCAGTATTTT CASSRTGLGIDTQYF
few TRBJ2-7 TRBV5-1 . TGCGCCAGCAGCGAGGCTTTTGGCGGCTCCTACGAGCAGTACTTC CASSEAFGGSYEQYF
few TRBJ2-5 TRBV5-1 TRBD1 TGCGCCAGCAGCTCGGACAGGCTCCAAGAGACCCAGTACTTC CASSSDRLQETQYF
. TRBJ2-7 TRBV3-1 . TGTGCCAGCAGCCAATGGGCCAGAGGCTACGAGCAGTACTTC CASSQWARGYEQYF
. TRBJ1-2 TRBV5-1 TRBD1 TGCGCCAGCACGCGGGACAGAGCTAACTATGGCTACACCTTC CASTRDRANYGYTF
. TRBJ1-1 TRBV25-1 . TGTGCCAGCTGCAGGGGAGGGGACACTGAAGCTTTCTTT CASCRGGDTEAFF
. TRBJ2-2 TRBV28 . TGTGCCAGCAGTTTATCTACCGCCAGGCCACTGGGCACCGGGGAGCTGTTTTTT CASSLSTARPLGTGELFF
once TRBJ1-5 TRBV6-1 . TGTGCCAGCAGTGAAGTCCTGCAGGGCAATCAGCCCCAGCATTTT CASSEVLQGNQPQHF
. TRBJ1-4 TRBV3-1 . TGTGCCAGCAGCCAGGGACCCCTAAGGGCTAATGAAAAACTGTTTTTT CASSQGPLRANEKLFF
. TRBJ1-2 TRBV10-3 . TGTGCCTCCGATCAGGGGACTAACTATGGCTACACCTTC CASDQGTNYGYTF
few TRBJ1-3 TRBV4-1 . TGCGCCAGCAGCCGCGATATAAACAGGGTCTCTGGAAACACCATATATTTT CASSRDINRVSGNTIYF